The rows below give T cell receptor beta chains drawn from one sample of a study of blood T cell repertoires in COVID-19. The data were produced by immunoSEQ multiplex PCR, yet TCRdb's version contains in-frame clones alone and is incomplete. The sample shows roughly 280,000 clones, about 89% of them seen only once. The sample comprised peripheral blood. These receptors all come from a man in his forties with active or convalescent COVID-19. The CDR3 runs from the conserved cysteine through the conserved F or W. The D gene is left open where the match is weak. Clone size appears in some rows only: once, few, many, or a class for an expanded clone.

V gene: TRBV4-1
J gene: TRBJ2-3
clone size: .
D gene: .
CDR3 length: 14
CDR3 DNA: TGCGCCAGCAGCCAAGGACTAACCTCGGATACGCAGTATTTT
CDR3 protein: CASSQGLTSDTQYF

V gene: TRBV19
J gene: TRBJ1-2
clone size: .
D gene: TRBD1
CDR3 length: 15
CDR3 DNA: TGTGCCAGTAGTAGTCCCGGGACAGGGAACTATGGCTACACCTTC
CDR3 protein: CASSSPGTGNYGYTF

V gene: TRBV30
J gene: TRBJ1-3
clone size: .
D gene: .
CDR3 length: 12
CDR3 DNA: TGTGCCTGGAGTGCCATCGGGAACACCATATATTTT
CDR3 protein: CAWSAIGNTIYF

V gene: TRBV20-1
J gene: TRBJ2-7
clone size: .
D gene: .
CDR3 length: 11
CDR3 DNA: TGCAGTGCGGCAGACTCTTACGAGCAGTACTTC
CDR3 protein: CSAADSYEQYF

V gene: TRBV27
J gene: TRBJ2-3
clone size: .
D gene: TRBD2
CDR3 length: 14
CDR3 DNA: TGTGCCAGCAGTTTGGCGGGGGGGGGCGGTACGCAGTATTTT
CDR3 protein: CASSLAGGGGTQYF

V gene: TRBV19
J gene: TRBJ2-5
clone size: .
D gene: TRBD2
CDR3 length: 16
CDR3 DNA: TGTGCCAGTAGTATGGGGGGACTACACCAATCGGAGACCCAGTACTTC
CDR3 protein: CASSMGGLHQSETQYF

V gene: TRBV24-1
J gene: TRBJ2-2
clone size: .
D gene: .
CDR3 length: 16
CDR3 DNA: TGTGCCACCAGTGGATACAGCTTTGGGGGGACCGGGGAGCTGTTTTTT
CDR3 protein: CATSGYSFGGTGELFF

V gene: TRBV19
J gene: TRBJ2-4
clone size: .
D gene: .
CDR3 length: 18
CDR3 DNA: TGTGCCAGTAGTTGGGGGGGCGGGGGCTCGGGAGCCAAAAACATTCAGTACTTC
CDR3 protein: CASSWGGGGSGAKNIQYF

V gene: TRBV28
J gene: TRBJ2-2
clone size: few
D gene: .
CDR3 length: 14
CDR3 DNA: TGTGCCAGCAGTTTATTTCAGGGAAGCGGGGAGCTGTTTTTT
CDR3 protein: CASSLFQGSGELFF

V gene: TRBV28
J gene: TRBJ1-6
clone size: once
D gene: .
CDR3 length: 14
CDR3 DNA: TGTGCCACGGGGGGGAGTAGGCTGGGATCACCCCTCCACTTT
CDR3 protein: CATGGSRLGSPLHF

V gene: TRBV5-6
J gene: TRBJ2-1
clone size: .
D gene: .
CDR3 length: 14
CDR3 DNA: TGTGCCAGCAGCTTGGGACTCATTAGGTTTGAGCAGTTCTTC
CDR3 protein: CASSLGLIRFEQFF

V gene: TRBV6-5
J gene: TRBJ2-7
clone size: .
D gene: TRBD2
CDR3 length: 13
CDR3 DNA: TGTGCCAGTGGGCCTAGCGGGAGCTACGAGCAGTACTTC
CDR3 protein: CASGPSGSYEQYF

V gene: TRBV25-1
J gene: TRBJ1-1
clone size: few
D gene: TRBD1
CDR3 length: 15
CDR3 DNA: TGTGCCAGCAGTGAATCGGGACAGGGTAAAGGTGAAGCTTTCTTT
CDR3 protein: CASSESGQGKGEAFF

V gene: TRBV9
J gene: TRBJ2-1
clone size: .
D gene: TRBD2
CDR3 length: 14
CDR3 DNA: TGTGCCAGCAGCGCCCTCGGGGGGAGGAATGAGCAGTTCTTC
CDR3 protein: CASSALGGRNEQFF

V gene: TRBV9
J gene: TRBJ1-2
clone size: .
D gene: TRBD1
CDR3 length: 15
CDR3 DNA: TGTGCCAGCAGCGTAGCTACAGGGGGCTTCTATGGCTACACCTTC
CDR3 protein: CASSVATGGFYGYTF

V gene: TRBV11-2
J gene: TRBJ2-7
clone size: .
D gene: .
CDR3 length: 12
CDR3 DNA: TGTGCCAGCAGCTTCCCCGGACTCGAGCAGTACTTC
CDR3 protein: CASSFPGLEQYF